The sequence of this T cell receptor beta chain was determined in a study of blood T cell repertoires in COVID-19. Study summary: Spain, Italy and the United States supplied samples that represented acute and convalescent COVID-19. The cDNA or gDNA used as material had been derived from T cells, B-cell-depleted T cells, or PBMCs.

V lost 3 bases and J 0 bases, leaving 10 bases between the germline ends. The CDR3 length is 15 residues. CDR1 PRHDT and CDR2 FYEKMQ come from the germline V gene (reference sequence). Per the original data handling: Amplified reference gene primers provided the basis for estimating nucleated cell counts. The assay was immunoSEQ multiplex PCR, and TCRdb's table has in-frame clones only and misses some. Clone size and the V and J calls come from that table; the DNA yielded D and trimming. This table holds some 210,000 clones, around 83% found once. The V and J genes are TRBV13 and TRBJ2-3; D not resolved. Material for sequencing was peripheral blood. This TCR was sampled from a man aged 45-65 years with active or convalescent COVID-19. CDR3 nucleotides: TGTGCCAGCAGCTTGATAAGCGCTAGCACAGATACGCAGTATTTT. It specifies CASSLISASTDTQYF.